A single T cell receptor (beta chain) is shown here with its context. The CDR3 consists of 15 residues. V was clipped by 6 bases and J by 4 bases, with 18 bases between them. Germline CDR1 and CDR2: LGHNA and YSLEER. It was with 60 Vbeta and 13 Jbeta primers that the PCR ran. Profiled with immunoSEQ multiplex PCR; TCRdb holds only in-frame clones, not every one. This table has approximately 110,000 clones, about 70% appearing once. The sample comes from a study of cytomegalovirus exposure and HLA in healthy donors. This receptor was taken from an older woman in good health and CMV-seropositive. Sequenced material: PBMCs. This chain joins TRBV4-3 and TRBJ1-2; possible D gene TRBD1, 5 bases. CDR3 DNA sequence: TGCGCCAGCAGTCGGGGTGGGGGGGTTAGCTATGGCTACACCTTC. It specifies CASSRGGGVSYGYTF.